This entry lists 3 T cell receptor beta chains sequenced from one sample in a study of cytomegalovirus exposure and HLA in healthy donors. The study ran its PCR with 60 Vbeta and 13 Jbeta primers. Assay used: immunoSEQ multiplex PCR; TCRdb lists only in-frame clones, some missing. The table has 150,000 to 200,000 clones, over 75% seen once. Sequencing used PBMCs. The source of these receptors is a man aged 18 to 29 in good health and CMV-seropositive.

J is TRBJ2-3 and V is TRBV6-1; D remains ambiguous. The CDR3 loop spans 14 amino acids. The germline gives CDR1 MNHNS, CDR2 SASEGT. Trimming left V 2 bases short and J 0 bases short, with 6 bases between. The CDR3 DNA reads as TGTGCCAGCAGTGAAAAGCCGAGCACAGATACGCAGTATTTT. Residues: CASSEKPSTDTQYF.

The chain combines TRBV5-1 with TRBJ1-2, with 7 bases aligning to TRBD1. CDR3 length equals 15 residues. The ends lost 1 base at V and 4 bases at J; junction bases unmatched: 7. The V gene's germline CDR1 is SGHRS and CDR2 YFSETQ. For the CDR3, the DNA is TGCGCCAGCAGCTTGACAGGGGCTCCGACCTATGGCTACACCTTC. Protein: CASSLTGAPTYGYTF.

The chain has TRBV4-1 and TRBJ2-2; TRBD1 agrees at 8 bases. The germline V gene encodes CDR1 MGHRA and CDR2 YSYEKL. Trimming cost V 1 base and J 4 bases; bases outside gene matches: 5. The CDR3 consists of 16 residues. The CDR3: CASSQGQGYFTGELFF. The CDR3 region has the DNA TGCGCCAGCAGCCAAGGACAGGGGTATTTCACCGGGGAGCTGTTTTTT.